This T cell receptor (beta chain) was sequenced for a study of blood T cell repertoires in COVID-19. Here immunoSEQ multiplex PCR was the method, and the copy in TCRdb shows in-frame clones only, minus some. The data show some 66,000 clones, with 70% to 85% seen just once and roughly 6.7% held by the top ten. The length of the CDR3 is 15 residues. V dropped 0 bases and J dropped 11 bases, with 20 bases sitting between them. Germline assignment: CDR1 SGHKS and CDR2 YYEKEE (reference sequence). The chain recombines TRBV5-5 with TRBJ1-1, with D perhaps matching TRBD1 (6 bases). The receptor was isolated from a man in his sixties with acute or convalescent COVID-19. Sequenced: peripheral blood. The CDR3 sequence is CASSLVGQGEGTAFF. As DNA, the CDR3 is TGTGCCAGCAGCTTGGTGGGACAAGGGGAGGGCACGGCTTTCTTT.